This T cell receptor beta chain was observed in a study of CD8+CD57+ T cells in acquired aplastic anemia. CDR3 length: 13 residues. Germline V gives CDR1 KGHDR, CDR2 SFDVKD. V lost 9 bases to trimming and J lost 5 bases, with 14 bases between them. Patients who underwent sequencing had shown CD8+CD57+ cell expansion by flow cytometry. It was genomic DNA that served as the template for profiling TCR beta VDJ and CDR3. TCRdb re-derived calls from the reads in MiXCR, one entry per CDR3 protein. The data show around 200,000 distinct CDR3 sequences, roughly 65% seen once. The V and J genes are TRBV24-1 and TRBJ2-3; D unclear. Input material: sorted CD4+, CD8+, or CD8+CD57+ T cells (not recorded which) from PBMCs. The source is a human donor with aplastic anemia. CDR3 sequence: CATPGRMRDTQYF. The CDR3 coding sequence is TGTGCCACCCCCGGTCGGATGCGAGATACGCAGTATTTT.